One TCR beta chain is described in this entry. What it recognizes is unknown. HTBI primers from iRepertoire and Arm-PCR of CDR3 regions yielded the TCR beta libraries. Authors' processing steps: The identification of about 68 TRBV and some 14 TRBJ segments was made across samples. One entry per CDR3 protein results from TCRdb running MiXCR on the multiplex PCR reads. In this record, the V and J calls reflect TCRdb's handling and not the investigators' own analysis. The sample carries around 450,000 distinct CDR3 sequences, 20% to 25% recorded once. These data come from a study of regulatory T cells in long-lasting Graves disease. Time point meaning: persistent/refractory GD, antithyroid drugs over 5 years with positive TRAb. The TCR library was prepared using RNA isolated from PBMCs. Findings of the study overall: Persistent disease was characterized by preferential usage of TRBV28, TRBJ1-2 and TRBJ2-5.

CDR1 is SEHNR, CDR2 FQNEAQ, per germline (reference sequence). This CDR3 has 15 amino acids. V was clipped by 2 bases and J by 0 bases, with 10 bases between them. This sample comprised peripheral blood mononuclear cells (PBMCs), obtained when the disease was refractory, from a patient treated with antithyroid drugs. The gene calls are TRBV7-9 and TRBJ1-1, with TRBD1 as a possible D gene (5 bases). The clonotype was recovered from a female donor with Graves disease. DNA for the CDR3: TGTGCCAGCAGCTTAACCACAGGACTGAACACTGAAGCTTTCTTT. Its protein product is CASSLTTGLNTEAFF.